This TCR beta chain was sequenced in a study of control samples from healthy donors and cancer patients. The CDR3 sequence is 14 residues long. Trimming took off 0 bases at V and 6 bases at J, with 7 bases between the two ends. Per the germline V gene, CDR1 is SGDLS and CDR2 is YYNGEE. Generated by immunoSEQ multiplex PCR, the TCRdb table keeps only in-frame clones and is missing some. Of fewer than 90,000 clones listed, 70% to 90% are singletons. The sequenced material came from blood. This sequence was found in a woman in her forties or fifties in good health. V is TRBV9 and J is TRBJ1-6; no clear D gene. The CDR3 nucleotides read TGTGCCAGCAGCGTAGGGAGTCGTAATTCACCCCTCCACTTT. It encodes CASSVGSRNSPLHF.